One sample yielded the 9 T cell receptor beta chains listed below, sequenced in a study of PD-L1 blockade in urothelial cancer (dated by TCRdb to the late 2010s). Explained via the paper, the time point label denotes: pretreatment peripheral blood. The protocol used for the library was the immunoSEQ multiplex PCR assay. The table was pulled from immuneACCESS by TCRdb, which kept in-frame rearrangements only. Such tables lose some clones; where checked, under half of the loss comes from unresolved V genes, and the rest has no known cause. The sample table holds tens of thousands of clones, of which 85% to 90% were seen once. Together, the top ten hold approximately 15% of the sample. The specimen comprised PBMCs, sampled around atezolizumab (anti-PD-L1) treatment. These receptors were obtained from a man aged 60-69 years with urothelial cancer.

This chain links TRBV11-2 with TRBJ1-4; D is possibly TRBD1 (6 bases). The CDR3 length is 15 residues. Trimming pared 5 bases from V and 3 bases from J, leaving 13 bases between. Germline loops: CDR1 SGHAT, CDR2 FQNNGV. CDR3 DNA: TGTGCCAGCAGCGTCAGGGGCTTAGCTAATGAAAAACTGTTTTTT. It encodes CASSVRGLANEKLFF.

J is TRBJ2-7 and V is TRBV10-2, with 7 bases fitting TRBD1. This CDR3 spans 13 amino acids. V was clipped by 8 bases and J by 2 bases; unmatched bases: 6. Germline loops: CDR1 WSHSY, CDR2 SAAADI. The CDR3 region has the DNA TGCGCCAGCGGGGGACAGCCTACCTACGAGCAGTACTTC. Its translation is CASGGQPTYEQYF.

The rearrangement joins TRBV30 to TRBJ2-3; D is undetermined. Germline loops: CDR1 GTSNPN, CDR2 SVGIG (reference sequence). V lost 0 bases to trimming and J lost 8 bases, with 6 bases between them. This CDR3 comprises 11 residues. The CDR3 DNA sequence: TGTGCCTGGAGTGTGGCAGGTACGCAGTATTTT. Its translation: CAWSVAGTQYF.

This chain joins TRBV5-1 and TRBJ2-5; 8 nucleotides match TRBD1. The CDR3 runs 17 residues. Germline V gives CDR1 SGHRS, CDR2 YFSETQ. The V segment lost 4 bases and the J segment 2 bases; nucleotides outside the gene matches: 13. The CDR3 spells CASSPAFTGGTQETQYF. DNA of the CDR3: TGCGCCAGCAGCCCCGCGTTTACAGGGGGGACGCAAGAGACCCAGTACTTC.

This chain joins TRBV11-2 and TRBJ1-1; D uncertain. CDR3 size: 15 residues. Between the trimmed V and J ends, which lost 4 bases and 6 bases, there was a span of 18 bases. Germline assignment: CDR1 SGHAT and CDR2 FQNNGV. CDR3 loop: CASSSLLTQESEAFF. CDR3 in DNA: TGTGCCAGCAGCTCTCTGTTGACACAAGAATCTGAAGCTTTCTTT.

V gene TRBV19 combines with J gene TRBJ2-3, with TRBD2 identical over 8 bases. V lost 7 bases to trimming and J lost 5 bases; unmatched junction nucleotides: 11. This CDR3 has 15 amino acids. CDR1 is LNHDA and CDR2 is SQIVND in the germline V gene (reference sequence). The CDR3 DNA reads as TGTGCCAGTATCGACGCAGCGGGGGCCCGAGATACGCAGTATTTT. Translated, it gives CASIDAAGARDTQYF.

This chain uses TRBV7-8 with TRBJ1-5; no clear D gene. CDR1 and CDR2 (germline): SGHVS, FQNEAQ. The germline V and J ends were trimmed by 1 base and 2 bases, with 9 bases remaining between them. The CDR3 loop spans 15 amino acids. The DNA for the CDR3 is TGTGCCAGCAGCTTAGTGGCAGGCGGCAATCAGCCCCAGCATTTT. Translation: CASSLVAGGNQPQHF. Filled out from reference TRBV7-8 and TRBJ1-5, the complete variable domain reads GAGVSQSPRYKVAKRGQDVALRCDPISGHVSLFWYQQALGQGPEFLTYFQNEAQLDKSGLPSDRFFAERPEGSVSTLKIQRTQQEDSAVYLCASSLVAGGNQPQHFGDGTRLSIL.

J is TRBJ1-1 and V is TRBV7-6; no reliable D call. Germline-derived CDR1 and CDR2 are SGHVS and FNYEAQ. The CDR3 extends over 13 amino acids. Trimming removed 4 bases from V and 7 bases from J, with 13 bases in between. CDR3 in amino acids: CASSSEPGDEAFF. The CDR3 DNA is TGTGCCAGCAGCTCTGAGCCCGGGGATGAAGCTTTCTTT.

CDR3 DNA: TGTGCCAGCAGCCGCCGCCGAGGACAGACCTACGAGCAGTACTTC. Its translation is CASSRRRGQTYEQYF. J is TRBJ2-7 and V is TRBV7-8, with D perhaps TRBD1 (6 bases). The CDR3 contains 15 residues. Germline lookup yields CDR1 SGHVS and CDR2 FQNEAQ. Deletions cut 5 bases from V and 2 bases from J, with 16 bases between.